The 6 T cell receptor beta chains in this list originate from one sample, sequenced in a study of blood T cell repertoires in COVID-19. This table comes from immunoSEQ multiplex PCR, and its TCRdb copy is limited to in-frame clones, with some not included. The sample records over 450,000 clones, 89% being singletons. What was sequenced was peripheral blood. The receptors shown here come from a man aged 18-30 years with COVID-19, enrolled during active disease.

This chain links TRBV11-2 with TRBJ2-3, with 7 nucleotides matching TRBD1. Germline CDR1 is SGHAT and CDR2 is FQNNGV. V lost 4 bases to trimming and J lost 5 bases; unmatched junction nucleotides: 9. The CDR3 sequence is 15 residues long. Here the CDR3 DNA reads TGTGCCAGCAGCTCAGAGGCAGGGGGTATAGATACGCAGTATTTT. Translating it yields CASSSEAGGIDTQYF.

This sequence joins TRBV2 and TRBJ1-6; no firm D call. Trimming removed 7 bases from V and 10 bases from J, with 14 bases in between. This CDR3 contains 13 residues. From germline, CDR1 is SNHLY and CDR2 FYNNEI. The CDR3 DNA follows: TGTGCCAGCACCGGCAGGCCAAGCTCACCCCTCCACTTT. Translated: CASTGRPSSPLHF.

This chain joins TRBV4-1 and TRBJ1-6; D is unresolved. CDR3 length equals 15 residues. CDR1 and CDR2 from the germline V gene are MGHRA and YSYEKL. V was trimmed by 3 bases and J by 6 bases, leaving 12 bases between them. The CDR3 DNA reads TGCGCCAGCAGCCACCCCACTCGCGGTAATTCACCCCTCCACTTT. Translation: CASSHPTRGNSPLHF.

CDR3 nucleotide sequence: TGTGCCAGCAGCTTAGGGGGCGCAAGGTATGGCTACACCTTC. Translating gives CASSLGGARYGYTF. V usage is TRBV13 and J usage is TRBJ1-2; no reliable D call. The CDR3 totals 14 residues. The germline V gene has CDR1 PRHDT and CDR2 FYEKMQ (reference sequence). The V gene lost 0 bases and the J gene lost 5 bases, with 10 bases spanning the gap.

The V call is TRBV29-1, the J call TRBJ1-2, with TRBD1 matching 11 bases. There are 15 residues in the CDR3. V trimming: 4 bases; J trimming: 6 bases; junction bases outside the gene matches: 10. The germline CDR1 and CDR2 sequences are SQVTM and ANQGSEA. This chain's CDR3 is CSVGGRDRGADGYTF. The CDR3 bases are TGCAGCGTTGGTGGCCGGGACAGGGGGGCGGATGGCTACACCTTC.

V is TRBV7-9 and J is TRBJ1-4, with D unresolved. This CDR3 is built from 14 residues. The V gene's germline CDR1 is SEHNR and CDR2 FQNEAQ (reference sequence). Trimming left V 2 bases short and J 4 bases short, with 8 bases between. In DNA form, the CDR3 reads TGTGCCAGCAGCTTACACAGCTATAATGAAAAACTGTTTTTT. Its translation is CASSLHSYNEKLFF. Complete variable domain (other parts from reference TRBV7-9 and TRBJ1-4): DTGVSQNPRHKITKRGQNVTFRCDPISEHNRLYWYRQTLGQGPEFLTYFQNEAQLEKSRLLSDRFSAERPKGSFSTLEIQRTEQGDSAMYLCASSLHSYNEKLFFGSGTQLSVL.